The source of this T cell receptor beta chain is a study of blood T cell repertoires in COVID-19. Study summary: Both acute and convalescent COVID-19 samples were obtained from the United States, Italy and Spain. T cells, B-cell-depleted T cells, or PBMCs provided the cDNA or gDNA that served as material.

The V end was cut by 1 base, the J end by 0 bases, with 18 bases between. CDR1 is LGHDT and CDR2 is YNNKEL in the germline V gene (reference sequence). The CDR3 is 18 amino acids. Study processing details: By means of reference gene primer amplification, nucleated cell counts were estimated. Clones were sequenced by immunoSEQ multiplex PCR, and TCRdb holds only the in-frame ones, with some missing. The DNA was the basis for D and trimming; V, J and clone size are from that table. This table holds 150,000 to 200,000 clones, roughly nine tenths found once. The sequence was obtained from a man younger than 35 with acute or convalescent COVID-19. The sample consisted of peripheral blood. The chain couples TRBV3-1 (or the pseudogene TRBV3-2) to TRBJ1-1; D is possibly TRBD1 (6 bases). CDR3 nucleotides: TGTGCCAGCAGCCAAGTCGCCAGGGGCCAGAACATGAACACTGAAGCTTTCTTT. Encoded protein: CASSQVARGQNMNTEAFF.